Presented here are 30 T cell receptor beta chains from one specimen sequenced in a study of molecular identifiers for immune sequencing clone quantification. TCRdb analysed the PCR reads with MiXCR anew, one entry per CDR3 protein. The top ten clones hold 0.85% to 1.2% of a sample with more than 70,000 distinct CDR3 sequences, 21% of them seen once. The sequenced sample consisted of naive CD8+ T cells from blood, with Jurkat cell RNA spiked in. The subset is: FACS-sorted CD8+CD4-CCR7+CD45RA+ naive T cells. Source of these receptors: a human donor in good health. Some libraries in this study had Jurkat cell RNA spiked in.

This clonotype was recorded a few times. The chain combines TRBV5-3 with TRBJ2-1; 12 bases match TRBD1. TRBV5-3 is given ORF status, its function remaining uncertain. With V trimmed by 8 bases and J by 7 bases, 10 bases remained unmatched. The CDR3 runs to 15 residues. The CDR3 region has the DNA TGTGCCAGCAGCCTGGGACAGGGGGCTGATAATGAGCAGTTCTTC. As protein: CASSLGQGADNEQFF.

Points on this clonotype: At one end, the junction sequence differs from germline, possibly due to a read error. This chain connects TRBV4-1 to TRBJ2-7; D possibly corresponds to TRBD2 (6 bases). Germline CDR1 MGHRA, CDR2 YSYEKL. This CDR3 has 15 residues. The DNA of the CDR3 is TGCGCCAGCTGCCAGGGCCGGGACTCCTACTACGAGCAGTACTTC. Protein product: CASCQGRDSYYEQYF.

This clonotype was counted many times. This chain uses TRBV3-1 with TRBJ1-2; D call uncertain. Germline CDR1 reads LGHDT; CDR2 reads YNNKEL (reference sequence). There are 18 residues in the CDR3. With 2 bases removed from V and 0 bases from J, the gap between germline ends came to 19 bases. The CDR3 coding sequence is TGTGCCAGCAGCCAAATGGTCCCCAGGACCCCGTCTAACTATGGCTACACCTTC. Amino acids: CASSQMVPRTPSNYGYTF.

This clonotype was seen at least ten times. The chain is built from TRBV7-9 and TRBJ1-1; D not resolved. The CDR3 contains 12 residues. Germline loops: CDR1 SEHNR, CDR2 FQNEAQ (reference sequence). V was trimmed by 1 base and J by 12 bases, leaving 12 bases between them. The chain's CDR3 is CASSLEGHEPFF. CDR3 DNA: TGTGCCAGCAGCTTAGAGGGCCACGAGCCTTTCTTT.

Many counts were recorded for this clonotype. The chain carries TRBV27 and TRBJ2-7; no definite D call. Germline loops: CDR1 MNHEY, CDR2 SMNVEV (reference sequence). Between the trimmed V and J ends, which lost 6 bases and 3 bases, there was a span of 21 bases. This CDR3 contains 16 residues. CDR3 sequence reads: CASSPAGPGRDYEQYF. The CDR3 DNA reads TGTGCCAGCAGCCCAGCCGGGCCCGGGCGTGACTACGAGCAGTACTTC.

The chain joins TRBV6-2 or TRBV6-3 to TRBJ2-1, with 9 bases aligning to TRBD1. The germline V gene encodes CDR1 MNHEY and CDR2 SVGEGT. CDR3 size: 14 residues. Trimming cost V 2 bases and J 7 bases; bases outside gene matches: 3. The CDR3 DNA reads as TGTGCCAGCAGTTACCGGACAGGGGTTAATGAGCAGTTCTTC. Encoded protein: CASSYRTGVNEQFF.

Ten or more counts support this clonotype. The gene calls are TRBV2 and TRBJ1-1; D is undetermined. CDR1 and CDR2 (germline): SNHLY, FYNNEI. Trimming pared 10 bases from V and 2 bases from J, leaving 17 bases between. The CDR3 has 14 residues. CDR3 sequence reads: CATPQTGLNTEAFF. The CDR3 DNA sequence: TGTGCCACCCCACAGACGGGGTTAAACACTGAAGCTTTCTTT.

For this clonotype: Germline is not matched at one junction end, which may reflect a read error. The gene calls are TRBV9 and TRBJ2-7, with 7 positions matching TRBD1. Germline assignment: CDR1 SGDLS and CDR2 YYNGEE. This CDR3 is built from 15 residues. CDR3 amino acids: CASSAQGERTYKQYF. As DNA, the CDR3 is TGTGCCAGCAGCGCCCAGGGGGAAAGGACCTACAAGCAGTACTTC.

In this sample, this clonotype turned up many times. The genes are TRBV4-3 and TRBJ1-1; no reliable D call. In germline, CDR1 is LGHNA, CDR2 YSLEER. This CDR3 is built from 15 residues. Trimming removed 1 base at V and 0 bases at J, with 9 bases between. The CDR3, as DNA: TGCGCCAGCAGCCAAGTTATAGAAATGAACACTGAAGCTTTCTTT. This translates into CASSQVIEMNTEAFF.

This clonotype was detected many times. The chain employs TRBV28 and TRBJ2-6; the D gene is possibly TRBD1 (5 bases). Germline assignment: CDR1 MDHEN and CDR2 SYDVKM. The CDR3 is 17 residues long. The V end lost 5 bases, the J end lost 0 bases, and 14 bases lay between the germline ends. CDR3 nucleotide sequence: TGTGCCAGCAGTCCGGACATAGGGTCCTCTGGGGCCAACGTCCTGACTTTC. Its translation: CASSPDIGSSGANVLTF.

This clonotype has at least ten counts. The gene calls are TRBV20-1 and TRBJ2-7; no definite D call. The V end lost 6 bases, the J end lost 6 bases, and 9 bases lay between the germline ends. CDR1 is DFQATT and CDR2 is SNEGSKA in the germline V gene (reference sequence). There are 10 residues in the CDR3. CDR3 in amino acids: CSANIAEQYF. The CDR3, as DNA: TGCAGTGCAAACATAGCCGAGCAGTACTTC.

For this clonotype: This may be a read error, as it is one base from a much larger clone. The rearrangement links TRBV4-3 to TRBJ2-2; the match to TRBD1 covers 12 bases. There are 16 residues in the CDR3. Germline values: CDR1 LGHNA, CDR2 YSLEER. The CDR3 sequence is CAGSQPGQGAAGELFF. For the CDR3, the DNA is TGCGCCGGCAGCCAACCGGGACAGGGGGCCGCCGGGGAGCTGTTTTTT.

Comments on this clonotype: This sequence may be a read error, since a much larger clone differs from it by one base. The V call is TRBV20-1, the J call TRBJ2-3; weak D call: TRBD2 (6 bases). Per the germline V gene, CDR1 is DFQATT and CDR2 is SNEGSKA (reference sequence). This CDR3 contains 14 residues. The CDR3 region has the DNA TGCAGTACTAGACGGGACTCCCCCACAGATACGCAGTATTTT. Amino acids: CSTRRDSPTDTQYF.

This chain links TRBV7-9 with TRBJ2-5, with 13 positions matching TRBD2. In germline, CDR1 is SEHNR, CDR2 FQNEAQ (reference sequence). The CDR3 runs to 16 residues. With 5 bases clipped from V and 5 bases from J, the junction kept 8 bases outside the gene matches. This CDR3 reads CASSPGTSGVRETQYF. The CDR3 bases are TGTGCCAGCAGCCCGGGGACTAGCGGGGTCCGGGAGACCCAGTACTTC.

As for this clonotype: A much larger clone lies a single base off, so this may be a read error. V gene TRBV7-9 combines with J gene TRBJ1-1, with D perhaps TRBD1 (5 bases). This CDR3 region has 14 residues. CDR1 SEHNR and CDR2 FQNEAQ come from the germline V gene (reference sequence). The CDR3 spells CASSLGGLGTEASF. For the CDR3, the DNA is TGTGCCAGCAGCTTAGGAGGGCTGGGGACTGAAGCTTCCTTT.

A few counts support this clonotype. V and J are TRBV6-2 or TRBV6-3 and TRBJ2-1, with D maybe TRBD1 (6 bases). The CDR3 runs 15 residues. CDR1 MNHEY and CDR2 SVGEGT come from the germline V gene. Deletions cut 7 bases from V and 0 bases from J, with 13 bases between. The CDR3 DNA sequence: TGTGCCAGCACCACAAGGACAGACTCCTACAATGAGCAGTTCTTC. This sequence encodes CASTTRTDSYNEQFF.

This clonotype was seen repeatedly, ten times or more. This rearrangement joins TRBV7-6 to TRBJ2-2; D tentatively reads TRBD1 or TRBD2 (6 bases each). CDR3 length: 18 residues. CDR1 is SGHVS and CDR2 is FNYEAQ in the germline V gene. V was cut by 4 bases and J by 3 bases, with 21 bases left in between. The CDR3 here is CASSSGIARGRDTGELFF. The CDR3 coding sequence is TGTGCCAGCAGCTCAGGGATCGCCCGGGGGCGGGACACCGGGGAGCTGTTTTTT.

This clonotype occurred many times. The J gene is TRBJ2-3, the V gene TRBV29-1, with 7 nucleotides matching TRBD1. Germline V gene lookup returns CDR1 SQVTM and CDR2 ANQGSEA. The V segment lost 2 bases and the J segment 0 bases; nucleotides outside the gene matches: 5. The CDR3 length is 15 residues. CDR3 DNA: TGCAGCGTTGAACCGGGACAGTTTAGCACAGATACGCAGTATTTT. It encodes CSVEPGQFSTDTQYF.

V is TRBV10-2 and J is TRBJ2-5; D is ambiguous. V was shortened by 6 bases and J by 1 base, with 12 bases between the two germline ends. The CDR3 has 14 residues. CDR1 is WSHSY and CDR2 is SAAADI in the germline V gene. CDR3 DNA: TGCGCCAGCAGGGCGTTGGGTCCCCAAGAGACCCAGTACTTC. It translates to CASRALGPQETQYF.

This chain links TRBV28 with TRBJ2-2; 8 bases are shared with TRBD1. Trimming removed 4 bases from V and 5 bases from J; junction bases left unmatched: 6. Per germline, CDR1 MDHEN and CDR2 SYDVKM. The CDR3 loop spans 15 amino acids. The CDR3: CASSYRGLMTGELFF. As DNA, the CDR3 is TGTGCCAGCAGTTACAGGGGGTTGATGACCGGGGAGCTGTTTTTT. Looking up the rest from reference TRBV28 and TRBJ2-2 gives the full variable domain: DVKVTQSSRYLVKRTGEKVFLECVQDMDHENMFWYRQDPGLGLRLIYFSYDVKMKEKGDIPEGYSVSREKKERFSLILESASTNQTSMYLCASSYRGLMTGELFFGEGSRLTVL.

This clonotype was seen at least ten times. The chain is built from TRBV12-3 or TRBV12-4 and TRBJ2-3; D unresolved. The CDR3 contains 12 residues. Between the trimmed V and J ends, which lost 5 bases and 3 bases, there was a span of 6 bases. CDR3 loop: CASSEKTDTQYF. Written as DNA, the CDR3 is TGTGCCAGCAGTGAGAAAACAGATACGCAGTATTTT.

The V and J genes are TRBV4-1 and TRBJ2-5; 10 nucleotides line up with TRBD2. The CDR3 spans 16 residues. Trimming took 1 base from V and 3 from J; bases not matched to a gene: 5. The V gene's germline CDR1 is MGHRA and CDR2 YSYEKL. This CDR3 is CASSQGGAGGEETQYF. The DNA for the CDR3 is TGCGCCAGCAGCCAAGGAGGAGCGGGAGGGGAAGAGACCCAGTACTTC.

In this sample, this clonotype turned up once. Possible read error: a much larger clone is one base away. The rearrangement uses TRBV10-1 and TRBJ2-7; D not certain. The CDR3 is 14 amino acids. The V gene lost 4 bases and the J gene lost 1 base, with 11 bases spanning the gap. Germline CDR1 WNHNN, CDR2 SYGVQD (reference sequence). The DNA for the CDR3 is TGCGCCAGCAGTGGTGATCAGAATTCCTACGAGCAGTACTTC. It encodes CASSGDQNSYEQYF.

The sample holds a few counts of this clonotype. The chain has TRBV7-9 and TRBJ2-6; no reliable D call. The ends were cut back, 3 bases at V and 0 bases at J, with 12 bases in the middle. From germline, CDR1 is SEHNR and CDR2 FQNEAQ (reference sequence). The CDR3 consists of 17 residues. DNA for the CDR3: TGTGCCAGCAGCTTGACGCAGGCCGGCTCTGGGGCCAACGTCCTGACTTTC. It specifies CASSLTQAGSGANVLTF. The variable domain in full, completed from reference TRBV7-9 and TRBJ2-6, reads DTGVSQNPRHKITKRGQNVTFRCDPISEHNRLYWYRQTLGQGPEFLTYFQNEAQLEKSRLLSDRFSAERPKGSFSTLEIQRTEQGDSAMYLCASSLTQAGSGANVLTFGAGSRLTVL.

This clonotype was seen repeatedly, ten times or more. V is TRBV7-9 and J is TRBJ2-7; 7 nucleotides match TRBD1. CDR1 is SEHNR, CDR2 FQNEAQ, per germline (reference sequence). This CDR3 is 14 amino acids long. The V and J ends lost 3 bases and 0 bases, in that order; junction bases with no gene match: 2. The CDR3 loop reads CASSLDRNSYEQYF. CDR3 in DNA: TGTGCCAGCAGCTTGGACAGGAACTCCTACGAGCAGTACTTC.

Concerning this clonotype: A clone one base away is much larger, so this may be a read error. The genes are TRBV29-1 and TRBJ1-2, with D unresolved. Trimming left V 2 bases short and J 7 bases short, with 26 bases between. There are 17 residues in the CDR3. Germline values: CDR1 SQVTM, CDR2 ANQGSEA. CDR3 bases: TGCAGCGTTGAAAGGGTCCTGAGGGCCCCTGAGGGCTGTGGCTACACCTTC. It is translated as CSVERVLRAPEGCGYTF.

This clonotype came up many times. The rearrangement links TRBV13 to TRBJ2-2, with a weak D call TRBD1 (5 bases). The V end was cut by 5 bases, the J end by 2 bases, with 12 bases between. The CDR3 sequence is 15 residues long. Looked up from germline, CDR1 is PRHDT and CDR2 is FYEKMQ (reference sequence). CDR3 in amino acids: CASSNRRRNTGELFF. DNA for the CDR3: TGTGCCAGCAGCAACAGGCGCCGAAACACCGGGGAGCTGTTTTTT.

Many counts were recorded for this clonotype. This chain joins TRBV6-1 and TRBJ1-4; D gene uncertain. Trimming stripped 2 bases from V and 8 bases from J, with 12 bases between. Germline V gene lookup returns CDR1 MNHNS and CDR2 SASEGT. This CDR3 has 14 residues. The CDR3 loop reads CASSEMGIDEKLFF. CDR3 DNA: TGTGCCAGCAGTGAAATGGGCATTGACGAAAAACTGTTTTTT.

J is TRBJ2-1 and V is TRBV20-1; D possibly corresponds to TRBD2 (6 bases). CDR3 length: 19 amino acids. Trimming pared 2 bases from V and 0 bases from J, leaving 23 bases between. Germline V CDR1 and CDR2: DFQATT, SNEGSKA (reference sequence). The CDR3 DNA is TGCAGTGCTAGACCACTACCGGGACTTGCGATGAGCTCCTACAATGAGCAGTTCTTC. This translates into CSARPLPGLAMSSYNEQFF.

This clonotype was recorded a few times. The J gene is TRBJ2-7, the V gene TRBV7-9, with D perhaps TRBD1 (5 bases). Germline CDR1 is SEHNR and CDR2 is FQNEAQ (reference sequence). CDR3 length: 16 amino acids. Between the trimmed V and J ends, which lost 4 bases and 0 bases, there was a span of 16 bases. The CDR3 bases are TGTGCCAGCAGCTCACCACAGGCAACCGTCTCCTACGAGCAGTACTTC. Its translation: CASSSPQATVSYEQYF.